The 29 T cell receptor beta chains presented below share a single source sample, sequenced in a study of blood T cell repertoires in COVID-19. Repertoires were generated with immunoSEQ multiplex PCR, while TCRdb's copy carries only in-frame clones and drops some. Of roughly 380,000 clones listed, about 88% are singletons. Sequencing was performed on PBMCs or T cells enriched from blood (not recorded which). All receptors derive from a woman in her thirties who had recovered from COVID-19.

This clone was picked up one time. The same CDR3 is also encoded by other DNA sequences in this sample. The V call is TRBV4-1, the J call TRBJ2-7; no definite D call. The CDR3 covers 13 residues. The V gene's germline CDR1 is MGHRA and CDR2 YSYEKL. V lost 3 bases and J 2 bases, leaving 8 bases between the germline ends. This CDR3 reads CASSQGQAYEQYF. The CDR3 DNA reads TGCGCCAGCAGCCAGGGCCAGGCCTACGAGCAGTACTTC.

This chain uses TRBV27 with TRBJ2-7; D is perhaps TRBD1 (6 bases). Between the trimmed V and J ends, which lost 8 bases and 5 bases, there was a span of 16 bases. The germline V gene has CDR1 MNHEY and CDR2 SMNVEV (reference sequence). This CDR3 has 13 residues. The DNA of the CDR3 is TGTGCCAGCCGCCACAGGGAAAAGGACGAGCAGTACTTC. It is translated as CASRHREKDEQYF.

In this sample, this clone turned up a few times. CDR3 DNA: TGTGCCAGCAGAGGAGGACGGCTGAACACTGAAGCTTTCTTT. Translating it yields CASRGGRLNTEAFF. J is TRBJ1-1 and V is TRBV5-4; D uncertain. The CDR3 contains 14 residues. Trimming stripped 5 bases from V and 0 bases from J, with 11 bases between. From germline, CDR1 is SGHNT and CDR2 YYREEE (reference sequence).

This chain joins TRBV4-1 and TRBJ2-5, with TRBD1 matching 7 bases. Germline CDR1 and CDR2: MGHRA and YSYEKL. This CDR3 has 14 amino acids. V lost 2 bases and J lost 5; bases outside the gene matches: 5. Here the CDR3 DNA reads TGCGCCAGCAGCCAACCGGGACAGAGGGAGACCCAGTACTTC. It codes for CASSQPGQRETQYF.

This clone was seen a few times. The chain is built from TRBV28 and TRBJ2-7, with TRBD2 identical over 12 bases. The junction had 5 bases not matched to a gene; V was cut back by 5 bases and J by 6 bases. The CDR3 sequence is 14 residues long. Germline V CDR1 and CDR2: MDHEN, SYDVKM. CDR3 amino acids: CASSLGLAGPEQYF. CDR3 bases: TGTGCCAGCAGTCTAGGACTAGCGGGACCCGAGCAGTACTTC.

This chain uses TRBV28 with TRBJ2-7, with D perhaps TRBD2 (5 bases). The V and J ends lost 6 bases and 0 bases respectively, with 12 bases between them. The CDR3 runs 14 residues. Germline CDR1 MDHEN, CDR2 SYDVKM. CDR3 bases: TGTGCCAGCAGGCCACTAGTCTCCTCCTACGAGCAGTACTTC. Its protein is CASRPLVSSYEQYF.

The chain has TRBV6-5 and TRBJ2-2; 7 bases match TRBD1. Losses at the gene ends were 2 bases for V and 5 bases for J; bases not matched to a gene: 8. Germline V lookup: CDR1 MNHEY, CDR2 SVGAGI. The CDR3 covers 16 residues. CDR3 sequence (DNA): TGTGCCAGCAGTTACGTTCCGGGACAGAGTACCGGGGAGCTGTTTTTT. Translation: CASSYVPGQSTGELFF.

This chain connects TRBV29-1 to TRBJ2-6; no clear D. Per germline, CDR1 SQVTM and CDR2 ANQGSEA. The CDR3 length is 15 residues. V shed 4 bases and J shed 0 bases, with 10 bases lying between them. The CDR3 region is CSVGSFRSGANVLTF. CDR3 nucleotides: TGCAGCGTTGGTAGCTTCCGCTCTGGGGCCAACGTCCTGACTTTC.

This rearrangement joins TRBV5-1 to TRBJ2-5; D is perhaps TRBD2 (6 bases). This CDR3 has 14 amino acids. Trimming left V 4 bases short and J 2 bases short, with 12 bases between. Germline CDR1 and CDR2: SGHRS and YFSETQ. CDR3 residues: CASSTAGPQETQYF. CDR3 in DNA: TGCGCCAGCAGCACCGCGGGGCCACAAGAGACCCAGTACTTC.

V gene TRBV3-1 (or the pseudogene TRBV3-2) combines with J gene TRBJ1-5, with D tentatively TRBD1 (5 bases). V gave up 0 bases and J gave up 4 bases, with 10 bases separating them. The CDR3 totals 15 residues. Per the germline V gene, CDR1 is LGHDT and CDR2 is YNNKEL (reference sequence). CDR3 nucleotide sequence: TGTGCCAGCAGCCAAGATCCGGGGGTTAATCAGCCCCAGCATTTT. Encoded protein: CASSQDPGVNQPQHF.

The V and J genes are TRBV5-1 and TRBJ2-2; D gene uncertain. The V end lost 2 bases, the J end lost 4 bases, and 12 bases lay between the germline ends. Germline V gene lookup returns CDR1 SGHRS and CDR2 YFSETQ. There are 15 residues in the CDR3. DNA of the CDR3: TGCGCCAGCAGCTTCCGGCTAGAAGGCACCGGGGAGCTGTTTTTT. Encoded protein: CASSFRLEGTGELFF.

V usage is TRBV5-1 and J usage is TRBJ2-5, with TRBD1 matching 8 bases. CDR1 and CDR2 from the germline V gene are SGHRS and YFSETQ. The CDR3 is made up of 15 amino acids. The V gene end was trimmed by 1 base and the J gene end by 4 bases; junction bases not matched to a gene: 6. CDR3 in amino acids: CASSLSTGGGETQYF. CDR3 coding DNA: TGCGCCAGCAGCTTGAGCACAGGGGGAGGAGAGACCCAGTACTTC.

This chain links TRBV2 with TRBJ2-2; 12 nucleotides agree with TRBD2. This CDR3 contains 15 residues. CDR1 and CDR2 (germline): SNHLY, FYNNEI. J gave up 9 bases and V 6 bases, and 8 bases lay outside the gene matches. The CDR3 loop is CASSPSGGAAWELFF. CDR3 nucleotide sequence: TGTGCCAGCAGCCCTAGCGGGGGGGCGGCCTGGGAGCTGTTTTTT.

The chain recombines TRBV12-3 or TRBV12-4 with TRBJ2-7, with D perhaps TRBD1 (5 bases). V lost 3 bases and J 3 bases, leaving 6 bases between the germline ends. This CDR3 comprises 12 residues. CDR3 nucleotide sequence: TGTGCCAGCAGTTTTCAGGGCTACGAGCAGTACTTC. It yields the protein CASSFQGYEQYF.

The chain links TRBV5-1 to TRBJ2-3; 10 nucleotides agree with TRBD2. CDR3 length: 17 amino acids. Per the germline V gene, CDR1 is SGHRS and CDR2 is YFSETQ. V was pared by 4 bases and J by 4 bases, with 12 bases of the junction left unmatched. The CDR3 here is CASSIASSGGVADTQYF. The CDR3 DNA follows: TGCGCCAGCAGCATCGCGTCCAGCGGGGGGGTAGCAGATACGCAGTATTTT.

CDR3 sequence reads: CASSLLAGGNGYTF. CDR3 in DNA: TGTGCCAGCAGTTTATTGGCAGGGGGGAATGGCTACACCTTC. The chain carries TRBV27 and TRBJ1-2; 7 positions agree with TRBD1. Germline CDR1 is MNHEY and CDR2 is SMNVEV (reference sequence). J gave up 6 bases and V 1 base, and 5 bases lay outside the gene matches. The CDR3 loop spans 14 amino acids.

The chain employs TRBV7-9 and TRBJ1-2, with TRBD1 as a possible D gene (6 bases). CDR3 length: 13 residues. Germline V gene lookup returns CDR1 SEHNR and CDR2 FQNEAQ (reference sequence). V shed 3 bases and J shed 2 bases, with 7 bases lying between them. The CDR3 here is CASSFTGNYGYTF. The CDR3 DNA follows: TGTGCCAGCAGCTTCACAGGGAACTATGGCTACACCTTC. The full variable domain, rest sourced from reference TRBV7-9 and TRBJ1-2, is DTGVSQNPRHKITKRGQNVTFRCDPISEHNRLYWYRQTLGQGPEFLTYFQNEAQLEKSRLLSDRFSAERPKGSFSTLEIQRTEQGDSAMYLCASSFTGNYGYTFGSGTRLTVV.

V is TRBV10-3 and J is TRBJ1-6, with 10 nucleotides matching TRBD1. The germline V gene has CDR1 ENHRY and CDR2 SYGVKD. Germline trimming cut 2 bases from V and 7 bases from J; bases unmatched to any gene: 5. This CDR3 has 16 residues. The CDR3 DNA is TGTGCCATCAGTGAGGCCGGGACAGGGGACAATTCACCCCTCCACTTT. It encodes CAISEAGTGDNSPLHF.

The rearrangement joins TRBV7-9 to TRBJ2-2; TRBD2 matches at 9 bases. The CDR3 runs to 15 residues. Germline values: CDR1 SEHNR, CDR2 FQNEAQ (reference sequence). With V trimmed by 3 bases and J by 10 bases, 9 bases remained unmatched. The CDR3 loop reads CASSLGSSGTTELFF. Written as DNA, the CDR3 is TGTGCCAGCAGCTTGGGTTCTAGCGGGACGACGGAGCTGTTTTTT.

V gene TRBV3-1 (or the pseudogene TRBV3-2) combines with J gene TRBJ2-3; D might be TRBD2 (6 bases). The CDR3 length is 15 residues. The V gene lost 3 bases and the J gene lost 0 bases, with 10 bases spanning the gap. The germline gives CDR1 LGHDT, CDR2 YNNKEL (reference sequence). The DNA of the CDR3 is TGTGCCAGCAGCCAGGGGGGACTGAGCACAGATACGCAGTATTTT. It is translated as CASSQGGLSTDTQYF.

The V call is TRBV28, the J call TRBJ1-1, with unresolved D. V lost 1 base and J 5 bases, leaving 20 bases between the germline ends. The CDR3 consists of 17 residues. CDR1 MDHEN and CDR2 SYDVKM come from the germline V gene. The CDR3 sequence is CASSLSAGGGLETEAFF. The DNA for the CDR3 is TGTGCCAGCAGTTTATCGGCAGGTGGAGGGCTGGAAACTGAAGCTTTCTTT.

V usage is TRBV7-3 and J usage is TRBJ2-1; D remains unclear. V lost 3 bases and J 5 bases, leaving 8 bases between the germline ends. The germline gives CDR1 SGHTA, CDR2 FQGTGA. The CDR3 consists of 13 residues. CDR3 bases: TGTGCCAGCAGCTTCGGGTCCGACAATGAGCAGTTCTTC. Its protein product is CASSFGSDNEQFF.

The chain couples TRBV30 to TRBJ1-1, with a weak D call TRBD1 (5 bases). V dropped 4 bases and J dropped 4 bases, with 10 bases sitting between them. The germline CDR1 and CDR2 sequences are GTSNPN and SVGIG (reference sequence). This CDR3 has 12 amino acids. CDR3 protein: CAWTPGGTEAFF. The CDR3 nucleotides read TGTGCCTGGACCCCGGGGGGCACTGAAGCTTTCTTT.

The J gene is TRBJ1-2, the V gene TRBV5-6; TRBD1 is a possible D gene (6 bases). Trimming left V 4 bases short and J 8 bases short, with 15 bases between. The CDR3 consists of 13 residues. The germline gives CDR1 SGHDT, CDR2 YYEEEE. The CDR3, as DNA: TGTGCCAGCAGCCTGCCAGGGGTGAGCGGCTACACCTTC. Translated: CASSLPGVSGYTF.

The rearrangement links TRBV5-1 to TRBJ2-3, with D tentatively TRBD2 (5 bases). Per the germline V gene, CDR1 is SGHRS and CDR2 is YFSETQ. The CDR3 covers 16 residues. The V end lost 4 bases, the J end lost 0 bases, and 15 bases lay between the germline ends. The CDR3 region is CASSPGGGVSTDTQYF. The CDR3 coding sequence is TGCGCCAGCAGCCCTGGAGGTGGAGTTAGCACAGATACGCAGTATTTT.

The chain couples TRBV14 to TRBJ1-2; D is unresolved. CDR3 length equals 14 residues. Looked up from germline, CDR1 is SGHDN and CDR2 is FVKESK. V was trimmed by 6 bases and J by 5 bases, leaving 16 bases between them. The CDR3 nucleotides are TGTGCCAGCAGTCCTTCGACTGGCGGTTATGGCTACACCTTC. It yields the protein CASSPSTGGYGYTF.

The chain is built from TRBV7-9 and TRBJ1-2, with a tentative D call TRBD1 (5 bases). V shed 1 base and J shed 2 bases, with 8 bases lying between them. Germline CDR1 is SEHNR and CDR2 is FQNEAQ (reference sequence). The CDR3 totals 14 residues. The CDR3 nucleotides are TGTGCCAGCAGCTTAGGGGGGGAGAACTATGGCTACACCTTC. This gives the protein CASSLGGENYGYTF. Supplemented by reference TRBV7-9 and TRBJ1-2, the full variable domain reads DTGVSQNPRHKITKRGQNVTFRCDPISEHNRLYWYRQTLGQGPEFLTYFQNEAQLEKSRLLSDRFSAERPKGSFSTLEIQRTEQGDSAMYLCASSLGGENYGYTFGSGTRLTVV.

The gene calls are TRBV7-9 and TRBJ2-1; possibly TRBD1 or TRBD2 for D (9 bases each). V lost 3 bases, J lost 3 bases, and 24 bases lay in between. There are 19 residues in the CDR3. The V gene's germline CDR1 is SEHNR and CDR2 FQNEAQ (reference sequence). CDR3 sequence reads: CASSFGDRVAGEFYNEQFF. The CDR3 region has the DNA TGTGCCAGCAGCTTCGGGGACAGGGTAGCGGGAGAGTTCTACAATGAGCAGTTCTTC.

The chain joins TRBV13 to TRBJ1-2; D is uncertain. Germline V gene sequence: CDR1 PRHDT, CDR2 FYEKMQ (reference sequence). This CDR3 contains 14 residues. Trimming cost V 2 bases and J 5 bases, with 12 bases left between them. CDR3 nucleotide sequence: TGTGCCAGCAGCTTAACCGGAGGCAGATATGGCTACACCTTC. It yields the protein CASSLTGGRYGYTF.